Given below is one T cell receptor (beta chain) in context. The sample comes from a study of OX40 agonist ivuxolimab in advanced cancers. Exclusion of a patient followed from autoimmune disease history or systemic immunosuppression. Profiled with immunoSEQ multiplex PCR; TCRdb holds only in-frame clones, not every one. The data contain tens of thousands of clones, roughly four fifths of them singletons. The receptor's source is an adult with an advanced solid tumor such as melanoma, head and neck, liver or kidney cancer. The sequences come from CD4+ or CD8+ T cells sorted from blood, collected in a trial of the OX40 agonist ivuxolimab.

The CDR3 region has the DNA TGTGCCAGCAATCCGGGACAGGGATCCTCTAGCAATCAGCCCCAGCATTTT. This translates into CASNPGQGSSSNQPQHF. The chain recombines TRBV19 with TRBJ1-5; 9 nucleotides line up with TRBD1. The CDR3 runs 17 residues. Germline V lookup: CDR1 LNHDA, CDR2 SQIVND (reference sequence). The V and J ends lost 9 bases and 0 bases, in that order; junction bases with no gene match: 12.